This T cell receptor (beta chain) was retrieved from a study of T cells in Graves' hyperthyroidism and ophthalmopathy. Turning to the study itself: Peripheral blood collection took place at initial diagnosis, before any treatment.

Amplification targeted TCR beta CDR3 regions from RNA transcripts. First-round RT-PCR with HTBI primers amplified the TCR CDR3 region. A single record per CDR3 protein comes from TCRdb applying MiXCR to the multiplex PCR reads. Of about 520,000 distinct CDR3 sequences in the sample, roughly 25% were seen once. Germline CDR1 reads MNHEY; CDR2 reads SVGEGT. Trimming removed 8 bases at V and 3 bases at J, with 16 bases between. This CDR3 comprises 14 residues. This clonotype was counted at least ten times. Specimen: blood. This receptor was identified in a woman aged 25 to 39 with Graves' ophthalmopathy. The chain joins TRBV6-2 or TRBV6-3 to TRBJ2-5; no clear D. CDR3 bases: TGTGCCAGCGCTTTCGATACCTTTGAAGAGACCCAGTACTTC. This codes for CASAFDTFEETQYF.